These 27 T cell receptor beta chains share one sample of origin, sequenced in a study of T-cell memory formation after mild COVID-19. Using its own MiXCR run on the 5' RACE reads, TCRdb lists one record per CDR3 protein. Among fewer than 700,000 distinct CDR3 sequences, roughly 18% were seen once, and the ten largest hold more than 10%. The sample consisted of PBMCs or a T cell subset sorted from them (not recorded which). These receptors were taken from an adult woman who had mild COVID-19 (a few samples of this study predate the infection). Cell type and time point are not known.

Regarding this clonotype: Just one base apart from a much larger clone, this may be a read error. This rearrangement joins TRBV4-2 to TRBJ2-1, with 8 bases that match TRBD2. This CDR3 is 16 amino acids long. V shed 1 base and J 3 bases; nucleotides not matched to a gene: 5. Germline CDR1 LGHNA, CDR2 YNFKEQ. The DNA for the CDR3 is TGTGCCAGCAGCCAAGGCAGCGGGAGCGACTACAATGAGCAGTTCTTC. Translating gives CASSQGSGSDYNEQFF.

This clonotype was seen only once. The V gene is TRBV29-1, the J gene TRBJ2-7; weak D call: TRBD1 (6 bases). The CDR3 has 13 residues. The V gene's germline CDR1 is SQVTM and CDR2 ANQGSEA. With 8 bases removed from V and 3 bases from J, the gap between germline ends came to 17 bases. The CDR3 DNA reads as TGCAGCCGAGGGGGTCTTACCTTCTACGAGCAGTACTTC. Its translation: CSRGGLTFYEQYF.

The CDR3 loop reads CASSPGTSGTSLQYF. As DNA, the CDR3 is TGTGCCAGCAGTCCCGGGACTAGCGGGACCAGCCTTCAGTACTTC. The V gene is TRBV27, the J gene TRBJ2-4, with 13 bases fitting TRBD2. CDR3 length: 15 residues. V lost 5 bases to trimming and J lost 11 bases; unmatched junction nucleotides: 9. Per the germline V gene, CDR1 is MNHEY and CDR2 is SMNVEV (reference sequence).

Here the CDR3 DNA reads TGTGCCAGCAGCTTAGACAGGGTCGGGAACATTCAGTACTTC. It encodes CASSLDRVGNIQYF. The gene calls are TRBV11-2 and TRBJ2-4, with D possibly TRBD1 on 5 matching bases. CDR1 and CDR2 (germline): SGHAT, FQNNGV. The CDR3 is 14 residues long. Between the trimmed V and J ends, which lost 0 bases and 7 bases, there was a span of 10 bases.

This clonotype has only a few counts. V gene TRBV2 combines with J gene TRBJ2-3; 9 nucleotides align to TRBD1. In germline, CDR1 is SNHLY, CDR2 FYNNEI. V lost 4 bases, J lost 2 bases, and 7 bases stayed unmatched. The CDR3 covers 16 residues. The DNA for the CDR3 is TGTGCCAGCAGTGCTACCGGGACAGGGATCACAGATACGCAGTATTTT. Its protein product is CASSATGTGITDTQYF. Drawing the rest from reference TRBV2 and TRBJ2-3, the complete variable domain is EPEVTQTPSHQVTQMGQEVILRCVPISNHLYFYWYRQILGQKVEFLVSFYNNEISEKSEIFDDQFSVERPDGSNFTLKIRSTKLEDSAMYFCASSATGTGITDTQYFGPGTRLTVL.

This clonotype appeared a few times. The chain has TRBV7-6 and TRBJ2-6; a weak D match, TRBD1 (5 bases). Per the germline V gene, CDR1 is SGHVS and CDR2 is FNYEAQ. The CDR3 has 16 amino acids. The ends were cut back, 6 bases at V and 4 bases at J, with 16 bases in the middle. The CDR3 DNA follows: TGTGCCAGCAGGGACCGTCAGGGTTGGGGGGCCAACGTCCTGACTTTC. Its translation is CASRDRQGWGANVLTF. The entire variable domain, with the rest obtained from reference TRBV7-6 and TRBJ2-6, is as follows: GAGVSQSPRYKVTKRGQDVALRCDPISGHVSLYWYRQALGQGPEFLTYFNYEAQQDKSGLPNDRFSAERPEGSISTLTIQRTEQRDSAMYRCASRDRQGWGANVLTFGAGSRLTVL.

In this sample, this clonotype turned up many times. The V gene is TRBV12-3 or TRBV12-4, the J gene TRBJ2-1; TRBD1 matches 8 bases. Trimming removed 5 bases from V and 7 bases from J; junction bases left unmatched: 19. The CDR3 has 18 amino acids. The CDR3 loop is CASSPYTTGQGRRNEQFF. CDR3 nucleotides: TGTGCCAGCAGTCCCTACACCACCGGACAGGGTAGGAGGAATGAGCAGTTCTTC.

This clonotype was seen only a few times. The V and J genes are TRBV5-1 and TRBJ1-4; the D gene is possibly TRBD1 (6 bases). CDR1 and CDR2 (germline): SGHRS, YFSETQ. Between the trimmed V and J ends, which lost 4 bases and 8 bases, there was a span of 15 bases. This CDR3 is built from 14 residues. The DNA of the CDR3 is TGCGCCAGCAGCCGGGGGGGGCAAGGCGAAAAACTGTTTTTT. Residues: CASSRGGQGEKLFF.

This clonotype was found a few times. V is TRBV29-1 and J is TRBJ2-1, with D hard to call. The CDR3 extends over 12 amino acids. The ends were cut back, 7 bases at V and 5 bases at J, with 12 bases in the middle. CDR1 is SQVTM, CDR2 ANQGSEA, per germline. CDR3 amino acids: CSALGADNEQFF. In DNA form, the CDR3 reads TGCAGCGCCCTAGGCGCGGACAATGAGCAGTTCTTC.

This clonotype occurred a few times. The V and J genes are TRBV5-1 and TRBJ2-1; 10 bases agree with TRBD2. This CDR3 spans 21 amino acids. Per the germline V gene, CDR1 is SGHRS and CDR2 is YFSETQ. Trimming took 0 bases from V and 6 from J; bases not matched to a gene: 21. The CDR3 coding sequence is TGCGCCAGCAGCTTGGCTGGCCTAGGACTAGCGGCCACCCCGAGAGGCAATGAGCAGTTCTTC. Translating gives CASSLAGLGLAATPRGNEQFF.

The chain uses TRBV12-3 or TRBV12-4 and TRBJ1-2, with D maybe TRBD1 (5 bases). This CDR3 has 14 residues. V was clipped by 1 base and J by 4 bases, with 10 bases between them. CDR3 in amino acids: CASSLGGFFYGYTF. In DNA form, the CDR3 reads TGTGCCAGCAGTTTAGGGGGGTTTTTCTATGGCTACACCTTC.

This chain connects TRBV12-3 or TRBV12-4 to TRBJ2-1; TRBD2 matches at 7 bases. The CDR3 has 16 amino acids. Trimming cost V 6 bases and J 2 bases; bases outside gene matches: 10. CDR3 nucleotide sequence: TGTGCCAGCAGACCTACGACTAGCATTGCCTACAATGAGCAGTTCTTC. Its protein product is CASRPTTSIAYNEQFF.

There are a few counts of this clonotype. The CDR3 DNA reads TGTGCCAGCAGTTTAGGGGTGGTGGAGAATAGCAATCAGCCCCAGCATTTT. Amino acids: CASSLGVVENSNQPQHF. The V call is TRBV12-3 or TRBV12-4, the J call TRBJ1-5; D remains unclear. The CDR3 runs to 17 residues. Trimming removed 1 base from V and 0 bases from J, with 13 bases in between.

This rearrangement joins TRBV5-1 to TRBJ2-3, with D perhaps being TRBD1 or TRBD2 (6 bases each). Trimming pared 4 bases from V and 4 bases from J, leaving 19 bases between. This CDR3 contains 16 residues. CDR1 SGHRS and CDR2 YFSETQ come from the germline V gene. CDR3 nucleotides: TGCGCCAGCAGCGGACAGAGGGGCGGGGCTCCAGATACGCAGTATTTT. It specifies CASSGQRGGAPDTQYF.

The chain is built from TRBV10-3 and TRBJ2-3, with 13 bases fitting TRBD2. Germline CDR1 reads ENHRY; CDR2 reads SYGVKD. With V trimmed by 10 bases and J by 3 bases, 4 bases remained unmatched. The CDR3 contains 14 residues. CDR3 in amino acids: CATRTSGGTDTQYF. The CDR3 bases are TGTGCCACCCGGACTAGCGGGGGAACAGATACGCAGTATTTT.

The J gene is TRBJ2-7, the V gene TRBV9, with a weak D call TRBD1 (5 bases). The CDR3 has 14 amino acids. V lost 3 bases and J lost 0, with 10 bases in between. Germline values: CDR1 SGDLS, CDR2 YYNGEE. The CDR3 loop reads CASSADSLSYEQYF. The CDR3 bases are TGTGCCAGCAGCGCCGACAGCCTCTCCTACGAGCAGTACTTC. Drawing the rest from reference TRBV9 and TRBJ2-7, the complete variable domain is DSGVTQTPKHLITATGQRVTLRCSPRSGDLSVYWYQQSLDQGLQFLIQYYNGEERAKGNILERFSAQQFPDLHSELNLSSLELGDSALYFCASSADSLSYEQYFGPGTRLTVT.

Points on this clonotype: Since the CDR3 does not end with the conserved phenylalanine or tryptophan, this likely comes from a read error. This rearrangement joins TRBV24-1 to TRBJ2-1; 11 positions agree with TRBD2. With V trimmed by 3 bases and J by 0 bases, 3 bases remained unmatched. The germline V gene encodes CDR1 KGHDR and CDR2 SFDVKD. CDR3 length: 17 amino acids. The CDR3 DNA reads TGTGCCACCAGTGATGGGACTAGCGGTCCCTCCTACAATGAGCAGTTCTTA. It codes for CATSDGTSGPSYNEQFL.

The V gene is TRBV6-5, the J gene TRBJ2-7; TRBD2 agrees at 7 bases. V was clipped by 6 bases and J by 7 bases; unmatched bases: 12. The CDR3 runs to 14 residues. CDR1 and CDR2 from the germline V gene are MNHEY and SVGAGI. The CDR3 coding sequence is TGTGCCAGCAGCCCCGGGGGGAAGCGGTGGGAGCAGTACTTC. Residues: CASSPGGKRWEQYF.

The sample holds many counts of this clonotype. The chain combines TRBV7-2 with TRBJ2-1; 9 bases map to TRBD2. Germline CDR1 SGHTA, CDR2 FQGNSA. The V and J ends lost 3 bases and 8 bases, in that order; junction bases with no gene match: 2. The CDR3 runs 13 residues. Here the CDR3 reads CASSLQREDEQFF. Here the CDR3 DNA reads TGTGCCAGCAGCTTGCAGCGGGAGGATGAGCAGTTCTTC.

This rearrangement joins TRBV7-2 to TRBJ2-3, with a weak D call TRBD2 (5 bases). CDR3 size: 15 residues. V lost 5 bases, J lost 2 bases, and 14 bases lay in between. Germline assignment: CDR1 SGHTA and CDR2 FQGNSA. Here the CDR3 DNA reads TGTGCCAGCAGCCCCCCCGGGGTGTTCACAGATACGCAGTATTTT. It is translated as CASSPPGVFTDTQYF. Full variable domain (outside the CDR3, taken from reference TRBV7-2 and TRBJ2-3): GAGVSQSPSNKVTEKGKDVELRCDPISGHTALYWYRQSLGQGLEFLIYFQGNSAPDKSGLPSDRFSAERTGGSVSTLTIQRTQQEDSAVYLCASSPPGVFTDTQYFGPGTRLTVL.

This clonotype was counted between two and nine times. The V call is TRBV5-1, the J call TRBJ2-3, with D unresolved. Trimming left V 1 base short and J 2 bases short, with 17 bases between. Per germline, CDR1 SGHRS and CDR2 YFSETQ. This CDR3 spans 17 amino acids. Here the CDR3 DNA reads TGCGCCAGCAGCTTGTCCGACTCCCCAGGCCCCACAGATACGCAGTATTTT. Translation: CASSLSDSPGPTDTQYF.

J is TRBJ2-1 and V is TRBV27, with 9 bases identical to TRBD2. Trimming removed 6 bases from V and 5 bases from J; junction bases left unmatched: 8. This CDR3 comprises 15 residues. Germline CDR1 MNHEY, CDR2 SMNVEV (reference sequence). The CDR3, as DNA: TGTGCCAGCAGGAATTATAGCGGGAGCCACAATGAGCAGTTCTTC. It yields the protein CASRNYSGSHNEQFF.

V is TRBV7-2 and J is TRBJ1-1; D remains ambiguous. Trimming took 2 bases from V and 4 from J, leaving 8 bases between them. The CDR3 is 13 residues long. Germline lookup yields CDR1 SGHTA and CDR2 FQGNSA. CDR3 bases: TGTGCCAGCAGCTTAAGGCAGAGCACTGAAGCTTTCTTT. This gives the protein CASSLRQSTEAFF.

V gene TRBV3-1 combines with J gene TRBJ1-1; tentative D call: TRBD1 (5 bases). V was clipped by 0 bases and J by 10 bases, with 15 bases between them. CDR3 length: 14 residues. CDR1 is LGHDT and CDR2 is YNNKEL in the germline V gene (reference sequence). CDR3 amino acids: CASSQDREAGTAFF. DNA for the CDR3: TGTGCCAGCAGCCAAGATCGGGAGGCAGGGACAGCTTTCTTT.

The V call is TRBV20-1, the J call TRBJ2-1; D uncertain. CDR1 is DFQATT and CDR2 is SNEGSKA in the germline V gene (reference sequence). V lost 0 bases to trimming and J lost 5 bases, with 14 bases between them. The CDR3 length is 15 residues. In DNA form, the CDR3 reads TGCAGTGCTAGAGATCCCCCTCGCCGGGACAATGAGCAGTTCTTC. This encodes CSARDPPRRDNEQFF.

This clonotype was seen a handful of times. The V gene is TRBV5-1, the J gene TRBJ2-7, with D possibly TRBD1 on 6 matching bases. The ends were cut back, 5 bases at V and 3 bases at J, with 15 bases in the middle. CDR1 is SGHRS and CDR2 is YFSETQ in the germline V gene. The CDR3 length is 14 residues. The CDR3 spells CASRVTGLGYEQYF. The CDR3, as DNA: TGCGCCAGCAGGGTGACAGGCCTCGGCTACGAGCAGTACTTC.

This clonotype came up a few times. This rearrangement joins TRBV3-1 to TRBJ2-1, with D perhaps matching TRBD2 (5 bases). The CDR3 is made up of 14 amino acids. CDR1 LGHDT and CDR2 YNNKEL come from the germline V gene (reference sequence). V was cut by 3 bases and J by 3 bases, with 9 bases left in between. The CDR3 nucleotides are TGTGCCAGCAGCCAGATCGAGGGCTACAATGAGCAGTTCTTC. This codes for CASSQIEGYNEQFF.